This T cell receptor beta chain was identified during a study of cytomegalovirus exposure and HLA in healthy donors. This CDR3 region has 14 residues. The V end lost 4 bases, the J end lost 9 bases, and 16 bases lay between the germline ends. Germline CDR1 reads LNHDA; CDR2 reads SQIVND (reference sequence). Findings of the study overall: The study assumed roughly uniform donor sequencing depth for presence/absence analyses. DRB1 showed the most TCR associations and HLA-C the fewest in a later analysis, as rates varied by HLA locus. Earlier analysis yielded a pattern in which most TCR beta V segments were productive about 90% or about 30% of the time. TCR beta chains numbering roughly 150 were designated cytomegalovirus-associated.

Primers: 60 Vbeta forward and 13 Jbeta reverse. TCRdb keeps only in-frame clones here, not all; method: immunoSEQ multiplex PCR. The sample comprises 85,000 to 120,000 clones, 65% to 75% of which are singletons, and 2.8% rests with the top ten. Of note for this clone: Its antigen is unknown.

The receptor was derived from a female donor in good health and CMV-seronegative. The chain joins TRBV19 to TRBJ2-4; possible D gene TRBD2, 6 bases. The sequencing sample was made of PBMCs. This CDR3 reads CASSRGTGTGIQYF. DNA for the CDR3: TGTGCCAGTAGTAGGGGGACTGGAACTGGCATTCAGTACTTC. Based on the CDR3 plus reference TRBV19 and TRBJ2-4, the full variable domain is DGGITQSPKYLFRKEGQNVTLSCEQNLNHDAMYWYRQDPGQGLRLIYYSQIVNDFQKGDIAEGYSVSREKKESFPLTVTSAQKNPTAFYLCASSRGTGTGIQYFGAGTRLSVL.